The 13 T cell receptor beta chains presented below share a single source sample, sequenced in a study of blood T cell repertoires in COVID-19. Clones were read by immunoSEQ multiplex PCR, and TCRdb kept only the in-frame ones, dropping some. This table holds 60,000 to 75,000 clones, around 90% found once. Sequenced: peripheral blood. The receptors come from a woman in her fifties or sixties with COVID-19, enrolled during active disease.

The CDR3 loop is CAISGGLAGADNEQFF. DNA of the CDR3: TGTGCCATCAGTGGAGGCCTGGCGGGAGCCGACAATGAGCAGTTCTTC. This chain joins TRBV10-3 and TRBJ2-1; 7 nucleotides agree with TRBD2. Germline CDR1 and CDR2: ENHRY and SYGVKD. The V gene end was trimmed by 4 bases and the J gene end by 5 bases; junction bases not matched to a gene: 11. CDR3 length equals 16 residues.

This clone appeared a few times. V usage is TRBV27 and J usage is TRBJ2-7; unclear D gene. Deletions cut 5 bases from V and 6 bases from J, with 8 bases between. Per germline, CDR1 MNHEY and CDR2 SMNVEV (reference sequence). CDR3 length: 11 residues. The CDR3 nucleotides read TGTGCCAGCAGTCCCTCGTGCGAGCAGTACTTC. Translated: CASSPSCEQYF.

The gene calls are TRBV6-2 or TRBV6-3 and TRBJ2-1; 9 bases fit TRBD2. The CDR3 runs to 19 residues. Germline CDR1 reads MNHEY; CDR2 reads SVGEGT. The V segment lost 2 bases and the J segment 1 base; nucleotides outside the gene matches: 12. The CDR3 region has the DNA TGTGCCAGCAGTTACCGTAGAGGTGGCGGGAGGGTATCCTACAATGAGCAGTTCTTC. Encoded protein: CASSYRRGGGRVSYNEQFF.

The sample holds one count of this clone. The CDR3 DNA reads as TGCAGCGCAGGGGGACAGGGGCTCAATGAGCAGTTCTTC. This translates into CSAGGQGLNEQFF. The gene calls are TRBV29-1 and TRBJ2-1; 10 nucleotides align to TRBD1. Trimming at V came to 7 bases and at J to 6 bases, leaving 6 bases not matched to a gene. The germline CDR1 and CDR2 sequences are SQVTM and ANQGSEA. The CDR3 length is 13 residues.

The rearrangement uses TRBV30 and TRBJ1-1; 7 bases are a match to TRBD1. Trimming took 5 bases from V and 8 from J; bases not matched to a gene: 8. Per the germline V gene, CDR1 is GTSNPN and CDR2 is SVGIG (reference sequence). There are 12 residues in the CDR3. The CDR3 loop is CAWQQGLNEAFF. The CDR3 bases are TGTGCCTGGCAACAGGGGCTTAACGAAGCTTTCTTT.

This chain uses TRBV3-1 (or the pseudogene TRBV3-2) with TRBJ1-3; unclear D gene. Trimming cost V 2 bases and J 0 bases, with 11 bases left between them. Germline V gene sequence: CDR1 LGHDT, CDR2 YNNKEL (reference sequence). The CDR3 is made up of 16 amino acids. The CDR3 coding sequence is TGTGCCAGCAGCCAAACTCGTCAAACCTCTGGAAACACCATATATTTT. It is translated as CASSQTRQTSGNTIYF.

The chain recombines TRBV6-1 with TRBJ1-1; D unclear. CDR3 length equals 13 residues. Germline V gene lookup returns CDR1 MNHNS and CDR2 SASEGT. The germline V and J ends were trimmed by 1 base and 1 base, with 4 bases remaining between them. The CDR3: CASSEGRNTEAFF. In DNA, the CDR3 is TGTGCCAGCAGTGAAGGCAGGAACACTGAAGCTTTCTTT.

This chain joins TRBV3-1 (or the pseudogene TRBV3-2) and TRBJ2-2; TRBD2 is a possible D gene (6 bases). V was cut by 4 bases and J by 3 bases, with 15 bases left in between. The CDR3 spans 16 residues. The V gene's germline CDR1 is LGHDT and CDR2 YNNKEL (reference sequence). The CDR3 DNA is TGTGCCAGCAGCCTAAGAAGGGGACTGTACACCGGGGAGCTGTTTTTT. It is translated as CASSLRRGLYTGELFF.

By sample share, this clone is medium-sized. The chain is built from TRBV5-1 and TRBJ2-2; D possibly corresponds to TRBD2 (5 bases). The germline V and J ends were trimmed by 0 bases and 6 bases, with 12 bases remaining between them. Germline V gene sequence: CDR1 SGHRS, CDR2 YFSETQ. The CDR3 loop spans 15 amino acids. The CDR3 bases are TGCGCCAGCAGCTTGGCCGGGCTGAGGGCCGGGGAGCTGTTTTTT. Encoded protein: CASSLAGLRAGELFF.

V is TRBV10-3 and J is TRBJ1-1, with TRBD1 matching over 8 bases. The V gene end was trimmed by 7 bases and the J gene end by 4 bases; junction bases not matched to a gene: 11. The CDR3 consists of 15 residues. In germline, CDR1 is ENHRY, CDR2 SYGVKD. The CDR3 sequence is CAITSNRQGTTEAFF. The CDR3 DNA reads TGTGCCATCACCTCTAACCGACAGGGGACCACTGAAGCTTTCTTT.

The J gene is TRBJ1-3, the V gene TRBV6-5; TRBD1 aligns across 8 bases. The junction had 6 bases not matched to a gene; V was cut back by 4 bases and J by 4 bases. The CDR3 consists of 15 residues. The germline CDR1 and CDR2 sequences are MNHEY and SVGAGI. The CDR3 coding sequence is TGTGCCAGCAGTTTCGGACAGGGAAAAGGAAACACCATATATTTT. Its protein product is CASSFGQGKGNTIYF.

The chain links TRBV5-1 to TRBJ2-1; D gene uncertain. Germline V gene data show CDR1 as SGHRS and CDR2 as YFSETQ. This CDR3 is 15 amino acids long. V dropped 0 bases and J dropped 4 bases, with 11 bases sitting between them. CDR3 sequence (DNA): TGCGCCAGCAGCTTGGCCAAGAACTCGTACAATGAGCAGTTCTTC. This translates into CASSLAKNSYNEQFF.

This chain uses TRBV27 with TRBJ2-7; 8 nucleotides align to TRBD2. V dropped 10 bases and J dropped 2; count of bases not matched to a gene: 4. Germline V lookup: CDR1 MNHEY, CDR2 SMNVEV (reference sequence). This CDR3 has 12 residues. CDR3 region: CATKGLAYEQYF. In DNA form, the CDR3 reads TGTGCCACCAAGGGACTAGCCTACGAGCAGTACTTC.